The entry below describes one T cell receptor beta chain. The record originates from a study of T cell changes during pregnancy in multiple sclerosis. Data came from immunoSEQ multiplex PCR; TCRdb stores just in-frame clones and leaves some out. The table includes tens of thousands of clones, 75% to 95% detected once. The CDR3 is made up of 19 amino acids. The V segment lost 4 bases and the J segment 0 bases; nucleotides outside the gene matches: 9. The germline gives CDR1 LGHNA, CDR2 YSLEER. The source is a female donor with multiple sclerosis, enrolled in a pregnancy study. The chain uses TRBV4-3 and TRBJ2-1; 13 bases align to TRBD2. The specimen was CD8+ T cells from peripheral blood mononuclear cells, collected in the second trimester of pregnancy. The CDR3 reads CASSLRLAGGLSSYNEQFF. The CDR3 nucleotides are TGCGCCAGCAGCCTACGACTAGCGGGGGGCCTTAGCTCCTACAATGAGCAGTTCTTC.